One and the same sample provided the 25 T cell receptor beta chains below, sequenced in a study of blood T cell repertoires in COVID-19. Sequencing used immunoSEQ multiplex PCR; TCRdb keeps in-frame clones, though not all of them. The table has under 300,000 clones, more than 60% seen once; the top ten hold approximately 4%. Material: peripheral blood. The source of these receptors is a woman aged 40 to 49 with active or convalescent COVID-19.

The CDR3 spells CASSYVVDRGGETQYF. The CDR3 nucleotides are TGTGCCAGCAGTTACGTGGTTGACAGGGGGGGAGAGACCCAGTACTTC. The J gene is TRBJ2-5, the V gene TRBV6-2 or TRBV6-3; TRBD1 matches at 9 bases. The V gene's germline CDR1 is MNHEY and CDR2 SVGEGT. V was pared by 2 bases and J by 4 bases, with 8 bases of the junction left unmatched. The CDR3 runs to 16 residues.

V gene TRBV5-1 combines with J gene TRBJ1-1; TRBD1 agrees at 11 bases. Germline values: CDR1 SGHRS, CDR2 YFSETQ. Trimming at V came to 1 base and at J to 5 bases, leaving 10 bases not matched to a gene. CDR3 length: 17 residues. In nucleotides, the CDR3 is TGCGCCAGCAGCTTGATGGACAGGGGGCGCGGGATTACTGAAGCTTTCTTT. This codes for CASSLMDRGRGITEAFF.

The chain links TRBV9 to TRBJ2-6; TRBD2 might be the D (6 bases). CDR3 length: 16 residues. CDR1 is SGDLS, CDR2 YYNGEE, per germline. The germline V and J ends were trimmed by 3 bases and 5 bases, with 15 bases remaining between them. This chain's CDR3 is CASSGGAGIWANVLTF. CDR3 nucleotides: TGTGCCAGCAGCGGAGGGGCGGGGATCTGGGCCAACGTCCTGACTTTC.

The chain couples TRBV13 to TRBJ2-3; 9 bases are shared with TRBD2. Germline-derived CDR1 and CDR2 are PRHDT and FYEKMQ (reference sequence). This CDR3 has 16 amino acids. V lost 0 bases to trimming and J lost 3 bases; unmatched junction nucleotides: 4. The CDR3 sequence is CASSLGGSGGTDTQYF. CDR3 nucleotide sequence: TGTGCCAGCAGCTTAGGAGGTAGCGGGGGAACAGATACGCAGTATTTT.

This chain joins TRBV9 and TRBJ2-5, with TRBD1 matching over 8 bases. The CDR3 is made up of 15 amino acids. Germline CDR1 and CDR2: SGDLS and YYNGEE. Germline trimming cut 4 bases from V and 4 bases from J; bases unmatched to any gene: 9. The CDR3 reads CASSPSKDRGETQYF. As DNA, the CDR3 is TGTGCCAGCAGCCCAAGTAAAGACAGGGGAGAGACCCAGTACTTC.

The chain links TRBV12-3 or TRBV12-4 to TRBJ1-3; D ambiguous. Trimming took off 2 bases at V and 11 bases at J, with 13 bases between the two ends. The CDR3 runs 13 residues. This chain's CDR3 is CASSLNSGSAIYF. The CDR3 bases are TGTGCCAGCAGTTTAAATTCGGGGAGTGCCATATATTTT.

As DNA, the CDR3 is TGCAGCGTTGATTTCGCAGGGTCGAATTCACCCCTCCACTTT. Translation gives CSVDFAGSNSPLHF. The genes are TRBV29-1 and TRBJ1-6, with D perhaps TRBD1 (5 bases). The CDR3 consists of 14 residues. Per the germline V gene, CDR1 is SQVTM and CDR2 is ANQGSEA. Trimming removed 3 bases from V and 7 bases from J, with 13 bases in between.

The genes are TRBV19 and TRBJ1-2, with D possibly matching TRBD1 (6 bases). The V end was cut by 5 bases, the J end by 2 bases, with 15 bases between. CDR3 length: 15 amino acids. Germline CDR1 LNHDA, CDR2 SQIVND (reference sequence). The CDR3 DNA sequence: TGTGCCAGTAGTCGATATACGGACAGCAACTATGGCTACACCTTC. Translating gives CASSRYTDSNYGYTF. The variable domain in full, with the rest retrieved from reference TRBV19 and TRBJ1-2, is DGGITQSPKYLFRKEGQNVTLSCEQNLNHDAMYWYRQDPGQGLRLIYYSQIVNDFQKGDIAEGYSVSREKKESFPLTVTSAQKNPTAFYLCASSRYTDSNYGYTFGSGTRLTVV.

The rearrangement joins TRBV28 to TRBJ2-6; perhaps TRBD2 as D (7 bases). The CDR3 loop spans 15 amino acids. Germline V gene lookup returns CDR1 MDHEN and CDR2 SYDVKM. V was trimmed by 8 bases and J by 4 bases, leaving 15 bases between them. CDR3 sequence reads: CASRREGDGANVLTF. The CDR3 DNA reads as TGTGCCAGCCGAAGGGAGGGGGACGGGGCCAACGTCCTGACTTTC.

The chain combines TRBV5-6 with TRBJ2-1, with 16 bases that match TRBD2. The CDR3 has 19 residues. Per the germline V gene, CDR1 is SGHDT and CDR2 is YYEEEE. V was clipped by 4 bases and J by 6 bases; unmatched bases: 13. The CDR3 region has the DNA TGTGCCAGCAGCGTAACCGGGACTAGCGGGGGGGCGTCGGGCAATGAGCAGTTCTTC. Translated: CASSVTGTSGGASGNEQFF. Complete variable domain (other parts from reference TRBV5-6 and TRBJ2-1): DAGVTQSPTHLIKTRGQQVTLRCSPKSGHDTVSWYQQALGQGPQFIFQYYEEEERQRGNFPDRFSGHQFPNYSSELNVNALLLGDSALYLCASSVTGTSGGASGNEQFFGPGTRLTVL.

This clone has just one count. This chain joins TRBV28 and TRBJ1-2; maybe TRBD1 (6 bases). The CDR3 runs to 15 residues. Germline CDR1 is MDHEN and CDR2 is SYDVKM. V gave up 7 bases and J gave up 8 bases, with 23 bases separating them. For the CDR3, the DNA is TGTGCCAGCAACCTCTGGCAGGGGACAAGCCCCGGCTACACCTTC. Amino acids: CASNLWQGTSPGYTF.

The rearrangement joins TRBV5-1 to TRBJ2-3; possibly TRBD2 for D (6 bases). This CDR3 region has 13 residues. V lost 7 bases and J 2 bases, leaving 11 bases between the germline ends. Looked up from germline, CDR1 is SGHRS and CDR2 is YFSETQ. In nucleotides, the CDR3 is TGCGCCAGCTCGGCGGGGCCCACAGATACGCAGTATTTT. This sequence encodes CASSAGPTDTQYF.

The CDR3 DNA reads as TGTGCCAGCAGTGAATTGGGTGCGTTTGGGACAGCCCCTGGTTACTTC. The encoded protein is CASSELGAFGTAPGYF. The chain employs TRBV6-1 and TRBJ2-7, with 7 bases fitting TRBD1. CDR3 length: 16 residues. CDR1 is MNHNS and CDR2 is SASEGT in the germline V gene. Germline trimming cut 2 bases from V and 13 bases from J; bases unmatched to any gene: 20.

This clone was counted only a few times. V is TRBV28 and J is TRBJ2-1, with 7 bases identical to TRBD2. Germline assignment: CDR1 MDHEN and CDR2 SYDVKM. J lost 0 bases, V lost 0 bases, and 2 bases had no gene match. The CDR3 has 16 amino acids. As DNA, the CDR3 is TGTGCCAGCAGTTTATGGCGGGGGAGCTCCTACAATGAGCAGTTCTTC. Translation: CASSLWRGSSYNEQFF.

Ten or more counts support this clone. Other nucleotide sequences from this sample produce the same CDR3. This chain links TRBV28 with TRBJ1-6; D gene unclear. The V and J ends lost 6 bases and 7 bases respectively, with 7 bases between them. Germline V gives CDR1 MDHEN, CDR2 SYDVKM. CDR3 length: 12 residues. In DNA form, the CDR3 reads TGTGCCAGCAGCTCGAGGAATTCACCCCTCCACTTT. Translated: CASSSRNSPLHF. The full variable domain, in which reference TRBV28 and TRBJ1-6 provide the parts outside the CDR3, is DVKVTQSSRYLVKRTGEKVFLECVQDMDHENMFWYRQDPGLGLRLIYFSYDVKMKEKGDIPEGYSVSREKKERFSLILESASTNQTSMYLCASSSRNSPLHFGNGTRLTVT.

The chain is built from TRBV6-6 and TRBJ2-3, with TRBD2 matching 9 bases. The germline gives CDR1 MNHNY, CDR2 SVGAGI (reference sequence). The CDR3 runs to 14 residues. V shed 6 bases, J shed 4 bases, and the junction held 5 bases outside the gene matches. CDR3 protein: CASSPLAGADTQYF. The CDR3 DNA is TGTGCCAGCAGCCCCTTAGCGGGGGCAGATACGCAGTATTTT.

This chain connects TRBV9 to TRBJ2-1; D not certain. The CDR3 spans 13 residues. V gave up 0 bases and J gave up 7 bases, with 8 bases separating them. CDR1 is SGDLS, CDR2 YYNGEE, per germline. The CDR3 is CASSVGARNEQFF. As DNA, the CDR3 is TGTGCCAGCAGCGTAGGTGCTAGAAATGAGCAGTTCTTC.

The chain has TRBV7-3 and TRBJ2-3, with D possibly being TRBD1 (5 bases). The CDR3 contains 15 residues. Germline CDR1 reads SGHTA; CDR2 reads FQGTGA. Trimming removed 5 bases at V and 0 bases at J, with 12 bases between. This CDR3 reads CASSPVGPSTDTQYF. The CDR3 region has the DNA TGTGCCAGCAGCCCTGTGGGGCCTAGCACAGATACGCAGTATTTT.

This clone was counted once. V gene TRBV3-1 (or the pseudogene TRBV3-2) combines with J gene TRBJ2-2; TRBD2 is a possible D gene (6 bases). This CDR3 region has 21 residues. Per germline, CDR1 LGHDT and CDR2 YNNKEL (reference sequence). V lost 1 base and J lost 0, with 24 bases in between. The CDR3 reads CASSQGLGGPGQASNTGELFF. CDR3 DNA sequence: TGTGCCAGCAGCCAAGGACTCGGGGGTCCCGGACAAGCATCGAACACCGGGGAGCTGTTTTTT.

The J gene is TRBJ1-1, the V gene TRBV9; TRBD1 agrees at 11 bases. Germline values: CDR1 SGDLS, CDR2 YYNGEE. The CDR3 sequence is 15 residues long. After removal of 3 bases from V and 6 bases from J, the junction contained 7 bases not matched to a gene. Here the CDR3 DNA reads TGTGCCAGCAGCGCCCAACCGGGACAGGGGGCTGAAGCTTTCTTT. Translated: CASSAQPGQGAEAFF. Full variable domain (outside the CDR3, taken from reference TRBV9 and TRBJ1-1): DSGVTQTPKHLITATGQRVTLRCSPRSGDLSVYWYQQSLDQGLQFLIQYYNGEERAKGNILERFSAQQFPDLHSELNLSSLELGDSALYFCASSAQPGQGAEAFFGQGTRLTVV.

This chain joins TRBV3-1 (or the pseudogene TRBV3-2) and TRBJ2-3; D uncertain. The germline CDR1 and CDR2 sequences are LGHDT and YNNKEL (reference sequence). This CDR3 comprises 14 residues. V shed 0 bases and J shed 8 bases, with 12 bases lying between them. This CDR3 reads CASSQDASGFTQYF. CDR3 bases: TGTGCCAGCAGCCAAGATGCTAGTGGCTTTACGCAGTATTTT.

This clone appeared a few times. The rearrangement uses TRBV11-2 and TRBJ1-3; D unresolved. Germline CDR1 and CDR2: SGHAT and FQNNGV. The CDR3 has 14 amino acids. Between the trimmed V and J ends, which lost 5 bases and 8 bases, there was a span of 16 bases. The CDR3, as DNA: TGTGCCAGCAGCCCTCCCTTCGAGGGAGACACCATATATTTT. Translating it yields CASSPPFEGDTIYF.

This clone has a single count. The rearrangement uses TRBV28 and TRBJ1-2; 7 nucleotides match TRBD1. This CDR3 has 14 amino acids. J lost 5 bases, V lost 8 bases, and 11 bases had no gene match. The V gene's germline CDR1 is MDHEN and CDR2 SYDVKM. The CDR3 DNA sequence: TGTGCCAGCGGAAAGTACACGGGACAGTATGGCTACACCTTC. Translating it yields CASGKYTGQYGYTF.

The rearrangement uses TRBV2 and TRBJ1-6; a possible D gene is TRBD1 (6 bases). CDR1 and CDR2 from the germline V gene are SNHLY and FYNNEI. V shed 3 bases and J shed 6 bases, with 15 bases lying between them. The CDR3 covers 16 residues. The chain's CDR3 is CASSDRRAGANSPLHF. The CDR3 nucleotides are TGTGCCAGCAGTGACCGCCGGGCAGGGGCTAATTCACCCCTCCACTTT.

CDR3 amino acids: CASAQGARTGELFF. The CDR3 bases are TGTGCCAGCGCTCAGGGGGCGCGCACCGGGGAGCTGTTTTTT. The chain employs TRBV5-4 and TRBJ2-2; 8 bases fit TRBD1. The germline gives CDR1 SGHNT, CDR2 YYREEE (reference sequence). This CDR3 is 14 amino acids long. Trimming removed 7 bases from V and 4 bases from J; junction bases left unmatched: 6.